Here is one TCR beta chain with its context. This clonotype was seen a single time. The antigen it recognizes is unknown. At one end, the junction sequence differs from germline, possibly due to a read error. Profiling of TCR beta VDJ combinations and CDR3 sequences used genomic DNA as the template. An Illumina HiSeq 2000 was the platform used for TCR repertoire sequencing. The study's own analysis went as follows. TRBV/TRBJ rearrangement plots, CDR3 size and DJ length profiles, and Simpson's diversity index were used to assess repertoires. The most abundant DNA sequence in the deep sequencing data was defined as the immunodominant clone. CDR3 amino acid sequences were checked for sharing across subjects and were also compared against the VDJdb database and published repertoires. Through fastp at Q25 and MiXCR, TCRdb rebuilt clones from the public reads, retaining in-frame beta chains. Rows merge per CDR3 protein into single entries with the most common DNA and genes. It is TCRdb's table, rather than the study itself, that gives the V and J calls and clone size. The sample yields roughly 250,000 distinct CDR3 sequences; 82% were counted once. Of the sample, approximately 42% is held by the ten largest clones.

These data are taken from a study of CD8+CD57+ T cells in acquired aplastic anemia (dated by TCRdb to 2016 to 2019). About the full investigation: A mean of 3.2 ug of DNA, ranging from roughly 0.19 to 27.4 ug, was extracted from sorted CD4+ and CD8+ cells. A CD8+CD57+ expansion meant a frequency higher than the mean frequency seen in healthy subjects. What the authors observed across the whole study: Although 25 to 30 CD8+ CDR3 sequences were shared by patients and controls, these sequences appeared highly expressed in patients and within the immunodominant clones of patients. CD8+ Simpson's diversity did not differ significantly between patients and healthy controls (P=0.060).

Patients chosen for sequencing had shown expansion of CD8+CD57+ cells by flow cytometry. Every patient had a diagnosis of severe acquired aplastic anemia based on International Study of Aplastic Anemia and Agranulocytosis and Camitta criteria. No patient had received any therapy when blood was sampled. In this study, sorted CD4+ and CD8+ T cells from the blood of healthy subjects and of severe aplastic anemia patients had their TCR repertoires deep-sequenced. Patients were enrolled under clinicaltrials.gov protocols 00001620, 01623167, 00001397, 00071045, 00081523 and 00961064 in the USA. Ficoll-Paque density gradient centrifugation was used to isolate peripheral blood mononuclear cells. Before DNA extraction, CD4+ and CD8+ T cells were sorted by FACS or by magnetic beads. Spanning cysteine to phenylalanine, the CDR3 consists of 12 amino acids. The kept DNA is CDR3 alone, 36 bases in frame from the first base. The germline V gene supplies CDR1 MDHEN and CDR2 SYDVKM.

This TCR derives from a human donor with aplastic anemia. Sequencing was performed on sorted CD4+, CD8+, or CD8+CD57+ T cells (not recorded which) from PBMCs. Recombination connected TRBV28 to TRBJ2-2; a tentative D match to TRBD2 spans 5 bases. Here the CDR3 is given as CASSLAPGKLFF. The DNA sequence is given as TGTGCCAGCAGCTTAGCACCCGGGAAGCTATTTTTT.